One sample yielded the 18 T cell receptor beta chains listed below, sequenced in a study of spatial heterogeneity in lung cancer. Study-level points and caveats: How many expanded intratumoral alpha and beta TCRs were present tracked the tumor mutation count, which was a count of nonsynonymous mutations.

Which antigens these TCRs recognize remains unknown. A single record per CDR3 protein comes from TCRdb applying MiXCR to the 5' RACE reads. The sample has more than 3,500 distinct CDR3 sequences, over 25% seen once; the top ten hold approximately 15%. Time point of the sample: sample taken at primary tumor resection. The sample consisted of lung tumor tissue, taken at surgery. The receptors were sampled from a male donor with early-stage non-small cell lung cancer.

Judged by abundance, this clonotype is medium-sized. This beta chain represents an off-target read in a library built for alpha chains; its size is of limited meaning. CDR3 loop: CASSRQGPYEQYF. The CDR3, as DNA: TGTGCCAGCAGCCGACAGGGGCCCTACGAGCAGTACTTC. J is TRBJ2-7 and V is TRBV5-6; 8 bases are shared with TRBD1. The ends lost 4 bases at V and 2 bases at J; junction bases unmatched: 2. Germline V gene data show CDR1 as SGHDT and CDR2 as YYEEEE. This CDR3 has 13 amino acids. Supplemented by reference TRBV5-6 and TRBJ2-7, the full variable domain reads DAGVTQSPTHLIKTRGQQVTLRCSPKSGHDTVSWYQQALGQGPQFIFQYYEEEERQRGNFPDRFSGHQFPNYSSELNVNALLLGDSALYLCASSRQGPYEQYFGPGTRLTVT.

Sample share makes this clonotype medium-sized. This beta chain turned up in a library designed for alpha chains; as an off-target read, its abundance says little. The chain has TRBV7-9 and TRBJ1-5; D possibly corresponds to TRBD1 (5 bases). Germline V CDR1 and CDR2: SEHNR, FQNEAQ (reference sequence). The CDR3 loop spans 20 amino acids. The germline V and J ends were trimmed by 1 base and 5 bases, with 27 bases remaining between them. Here the CDR3 DNA reads TGTGCCAGCAGCTTAGGCTCAGGGTTTGGCGCATTTGGGGTGGATCAGCCCCAGCATTTT. It specifies CASSLGSGFGAFGVDQPQHF.

With regard to this clonotype: This beta chain turned up in a library designed for alpha chains; as an off-target read, its abundance says little. This rearrangement joins TRBV24-1 to TRBJ2-3; 13 nucleotides line up with TRBD2. Germline V gene sequence: CDR1 KGHDR, CDR2 SFDVKD. V shed 3 bases and J 0 bases; nucleotides not matched to a gene: 8. The CDR3 has 19 residues. CDR3 bases: TGTGCCACCAGTGATACACTAGCGGGAGGGCCGGATAGCACAGATACGCAGTATTTT. It codes for CATSDTLAGGPDSTDTQYF.

Note on this clonotype: The size of this beta chain means little, since it is a stray read in a library made for alpha chains. The chain is built from TRBV11-1 and TRBJ1-6; 7 nucleotides agree with TRBD1. The CDR3 length is 13 residues. The V and J ends lost 4 bases and 10 bases, in that order; junction bases with no gene match: 4. Germline CDR1 SGHAT, CDR2 FQDESV (reference sequence). CDR3: CASSYTGDSPLHF. CDR3 in DNA: TGTGCCAGCAGCTATACAGGGGACTCACCCCTCCACTTT.

In this sample, this clonotype is medium-sized (0.01 to 0.1%). This beta chain came through as a stray read in a library set up for alpha chains, and its size says little. The V and J genes are TRBV5-5 and TRBJ2-3, with D perhaps matching TRBD1 (5 bases). The CDR3 has 14 residues. The germline V gene has CDR1 SGHKS and CDR2 YYEKEE (reference sequence). Trimming removed 0 bases from V and 4 bases from J, with 9 bases in between. This CDR3 is CASSLEWGADTQYF. The CDR3 DNA reads TGTGCCAGCAGCTTGGAGTGGGGCGCAGATACGCAGTATTTT.

As regards this clonotype: A library made for alpha chains picked up this beta chain off target, so its size means little. V usage is TRBV12-3 or TRBV12-4 and J usage is TRBJ2-5; TRBD2 might be the D (5 bases). CDR3 size: 14 residues. V was trimmed by 3 bases and J by 2 bases, leaving 10 bases between them. CDR3: CASSLRAAQETQYF. CDR3 bases: TGTGCCAGCAGTTTGCGAGCGGCTCAAGAGACCCAGTACTTC.

In its sample, this clonotype is medium-sized. This beta chain is a stray read from a library made for alpha chains; its abundance is not meaningful. The chain uses TRBV27 and TRBJ1-6; D gene ambiguous. V dropped 3 bases and J dropped 3 bases, with 6 bases sitting between them. Germline V lookup: CDR1 MNHEY, CDR2 SMNVEV (reference sequence). The CDR3 sequence is 14 residues long. For the CDR3, the DNA is TGTGCCAGCAGTTTCTGGAACTATAATTCACCCCTCCACTTT. It translates to CASSFWNYNSPLHF.

This clonotype was seen a handful of times. The size of this beta chain means little, since it is a stray read in a library made for alpha chains. In nucleotides, the CDR3 is TGTGCCAGCAGCCAAGTTCGAGTTACTGAAGCTTTCTTT. It codes for CASSQVRVTEAFF. The chain links TRBV3-1 to TRBJ1-1; D gene uncertain. In germline, CDR1 is LGHDT, CDR2 YNNKEL (reference sequence). The CDR3 is 13 amino acids. With 1 base removed from V and 5 bases from J, the gap between germline ends came to 8 bases. The variable domain in full, completed from reference TRBV3-1 and TRBJ1-1, reads DTAVSQTPKYLVTQMGNDKSIKCEQNLGHDTMYWYKQDSKKFLKIMFSYNNKELIINETVPNRFSPKSPDKAHLNLHINSLELGDSAVYFCASSQVRVTEAFFGQGTRLTVV.

The sample holds a few counts of this clonotype. This beta chain is a stray sequence in a library constructed for alpha chains; its clone size is not meaningful. The V call is TRBV27, the J call TRBJ2-3; D is unclear. Trimming cost V 5 bases and J 5 bases, with 20 bases left between them. This CDR3 has 16 amino acids. CDR1 and CDR2 from the germline V gene are MNHEY and SMNVEV (reference sequence). The CDR3: CASSVAVGAILDTQYF. CDR3 bases: TGTGCCAGCAGTGTCGCCGTAGGCGCCATCTTAGATACGCAGTATTTT.

This clonotype is termed medium-sized. This beta chain came through as a stray read in a library set up for alpha chains, and its size says little. The chain employs TRBV7-8 and TRBJ2-7; 8 bases are a match to TRBD2. Per the germline V gene, CDR1 is SGHVS and CDR2 is FQNEAQ. This CDR3 region has 13 residues. Trimming at V came to 2 bases and at J to 6 bases, leaving 3 bases not matched to a gene. The CDR3 reads CASSLPSGSEQYF. In DNA form, the CDR3 reads TGTGCCAGCAGCTTACCCAGCGGGAGCGAGCAGTACTTC. The full variable domain, completed using reference TRBV7-8 and TRBJ2-7, is GAGVSQSPRYKVAKRGQDVALRCDPISGHVSLFWYQQALGQGPEFLTYFQNEAQLDKSGLPSDRFFAERPEGSVSTLKIQRTQQEDSAVYLCASSLPSGSEQYFGPGTRLTVT.

This clonotype was seen many times. In a library made to pick up alpha chains, this beta chain is a stray read with a size that means little. The chain recombines TRBV6-2 or TRBV6-3 with TRBJ2-5, with D maybe TRBD1 (5 bases). Trimming left V 6 bases short and J 6 bases short, with 8 bases between. This CDR3 region has 11 residues. Germline V gene data show CDR1 as MNHEY and CDR2 as SVGEGT. This chain's CDR3 is CASSQGQTQYF. In DNA form, the CDR3 reads TGTGCCAGCAGCCAGGGTCAGACCCAGTACTTC.

In its sample, this clonotype is medium-sized. In a library made to pick up alpha chains, this beta chain is a stray read with a size that means little. The V gene is TRBV9, the J gene TRBJ1-4, with 10 bases identical to TRBD1. This CDR3 is 15 amino acids long. Germline lookup yields CDR1 SGDLS and CDR2 YYNGEE. V lost 4 bases, J lost 11 bases, and 11 bases stayed unmatched. The CDR3 region is CASSSGTGEDGKLFF. Written as DNA, the CDR3 is TGTGCCAGCAGCTCAGGGACAGGGGAAGACGGCAAACTGTTTTTT.

Note on this clonotype: Since the library was made to target alpha chains, this beta chain is a stray read and its abundance is not meaningful. The J gene is TRBJ2-1, the V gene TRBV5-1, with 15 bases lining up with TRBD2. J lost 7 bases, V lost 4 bases, and 9 bases had no gene match. Germline values: CDR1 SGHRS, CDR2 YFSETQ. The CDR3 runs 17 residues. For the CDR3, the DNA is TGCGCCAGCAGCCCGCCAGGCGGGACTAGCGGGAGGAATGAGCAGTTCTTC. This sequence encodes CASSPPGGTSGRNEQFF.

By share of the sample, this clonotype is medium-sized. Little can be read into the size of this beta chain, an off-target read in a library designed for alpha chains. The chain couples TRBV12-3 or TRBV12-4 to TRBJ1-5; D unclear. V lost 5 bases and J 3 bases, leaving 14 bases between the germline ends. This CDR3 contains 15 residues. CDR3 bases: TGTGCCAGCAGTCGAAGCGGACTAAACAATCAGCCCCAGCATTTT. The encoded protein is CASSRSGLNNQPQHF.

A word on this clonotype: Little can be read into the size of this beta chain, an off-target read in a library designed for alpha chains. J is TRBJ2-2 and V is TRBV10-3; TRBD1 is a possible D gene (5 bases). This CDR3 is 14 amino acids long. V lost 4 bases to trimming and J lost 1 base, with 7 bases between them. Per germline, CDR1 ENHRY and CDR2 SYGVKD. The CDR3 protein is CAISVTENTGELFF. The CDR3 DNA reads as TGTGCCATCAGTGTGACAGAGAACACCGGGGAGCTGTTTTTT.

A word on this clonotype: This beta chain is an unintended read in a library built for alpha chains; its size means little. The CDR3 reads CASSTQQGWKAEAFF. In DNA form, the CDR3 reads TGTGCCAGCAGTACCCAACAGGGGTGGAAGGCTGAAGCTTTCTTT. V and J are TRBV12-3 or TRBV12-4 and TRBJ1-1, with 7 nucleotides matching TRBD1. The CDR3 is made up of 15 amino acids. V shed 5 bases, J shed 6 bases, and the junction held 12 bases outside the gene matches.

This clonotype is categorized as medium-sized (0.01 to 0.1%). Being off target in a library aimed at alpha chains, this beta chain has a size of little meaning. The chain employs TRBV6-5 and TRBJ1-4, with D possibly matching TRBD1 (6 bases). The germline V gene has CDR1 MNHEY and CDR2 SVGAGI. The CDR3 is made up of 16 amino acids. V shed 0 bases and J shed 10 bases, with 18 bases lying between them. Written as DNA, the CDR3 is TGTGCCAGCAGTTACTCGATTACAGGGCAAAAGGGAAAACTGTTTTTT. This sequence encodes CASSYSITGQKGKLFF.

With respect to this clonotype: This beta chain is an unintended read in a library built for alpha chains; its size means little. The rearrangement joins TRBV5-1 to TRBJ1-1, with D unclear. The CDR3 consists of 16 residues. Germline CDR1 and CDR2: SGHRS and YFSETQ. V was trimmed by 4 bases and J by 2 bases, leaving 18 bases between them. CDR3 amino acids: CASSPTVTVRNTEAFF. CDR3 nucleotides: TGCGCCAGCAGCCCAACGGTAACAGTCAGAAACACTGAAGCTTTCTTT.